This TCR beta chain came from a study of blood T cells in healthy people across ages. This CDR3 contains 14 residues. V lost 6 bases to trimming and J lost 3 bases, with 11 bases between them. CDR1 and CDR2 (germline): MNHEY, SVGAGI. Alongside a J-beta primer mix, a sample-barcoded 5' primer served in a second PCR lasting roughly 7 to 11 cycles. Each CDR3 protein gets one entry after TCRdb re-called the 5' RACE reads with MiXCR. The table records some 930,000 distinct CDR3 sequences, approximately 32% of them present only once. This clonotype appeared many times. These data were also reused for a study on T cells of mothers and their children.

Sequencing was performed on blood. The clonotype was recovered from a woman aged 40-49 years in good health. The rearrangement uses TRBV6-5 and TRBJ1-4; D ambiguous. The CDR3 reads CASSLGQANEKLFF. For the CDR3, the DNA is TGTGCCAGCAGCTTGGGCCAGGCTAATGAAAAACTGTTTTTT.